A single sample is the source of the 20 T cell receptor beta chains below, sequenced in a study of OX40 agonist ivuxolimab in advanced cancers. The table came from immunoSEQ multiplex PCR; TCRdb's copy has only in-frame clones and leaves some out. Found here are around 50,000 clones, 80% to 90% of them singletons; the top ten hold roughly 1.8%. Sequenced here: CD4+ or CD8+ T cells sorted from blood, sampled in a trial of the OX40 agonist ivuxolimab. All receptors derive from an adult with an advanced solid tumor such as melanoma, head and neck, liver or kidney cancer.

The gene calls are TRBV6-1 and TRBJ2-5, with TRBD1 as a possible D gene (5 bases). The V gene lost 10 bases and the J gene lost 1 base, with 10 bases spanning the gap. The CDR3 length is 12 residues. The germline gives CDR1 MNHNS, CDR2 SASEGT. This chain's CDR3 is CATTDTQETQYF. CDR3 DNA: TGTGCCACTACGGACACCCAAGAGACCCAGTACTTC.

The J gene is TRBJ2-1, the V gene TRBV27; D remains ambiguous. The V gene's germline CDR1 is MNHEY and CDR2 SMNVEV (reference sequence). The CDR3 extends over 13 amino acids. The V and J ends lost 4 bases and 9 bases respectively, with 13 bases between them. In DNA form, the CDR3 reads TGTGCCAGCAGTTCCCCCCGTTTTATTGAGCAGTTCTTC. This sequence encodes CASSSPRFIEQFF.

This chain's CDR3 is CASSRLAAYNEQFF. CDR3 bases: TGTGCCAGCAGTAGACTAGCGGCCTACAATGAGCAGTTCTTC. The chain recombines TRBV6-5 with TRBJ2-1; 9 nucleotides agree with TRBD2. Germline lookup yields CDR1 MNHEY and CDR2 SVGAGI. The CDR3 is 14 residues long. Losses at the gene ends were 5 bases for V and 2 bases for J; bases not matched to a gene: 1.

The chain is built from TRBV4-2 and TRBJ2-7; D remains ambiguous. Germline V lookup: CDR1 LGHNA, CDR2 YNFKEQ. The length of the CDR3 is 14 residues. V lost 4 bases to trimming and J lost 7 bases, with 17 bases between them. CDR3: CASSPRARSAEQYF. In nucleotides, the CDR3 is TGTGCCAGCAGCCCTCGGGCCAGGAGTGCGGAGCAGTACTTC.

The rearrangement joins TRBV5-1 to TRBJ2-3; D is perhaps TRBD2 (6 bases). V lost 3 bases, J lost 4 bases, and 15 bases lay in between. The length of the CDR3 is 15 residues. The V gene's germline CDR1 is SGHRS and CDR2 YFSETQ. The CDR3 DNA follows: TGCGCCAGCAGCTCAGAACTAGCACGCGCAGATACGCAGTATTTT. Translation gives CASSSELARADTQYF.

V is TRBV10-3 and J is TRBJ1-2; 9 bases are a match to TRBD1. Losses at the gene ends were 3 bases for V and 3 bases for J; bases not matched to a gene: 2. This CDR3 has 14 amino acids. Germline V lookup: CDR1 ENHRY, CDR2 SYGVKD. CDR3 amino acids: CAISEGDRDYGYTF. DNA of the CDR3: TGTGCCATCAGTGAAGGGGACAGGGACTATGGCTACACCTTC.

The chain joins TRBV19 to TRBJ2-2; TRBD1 matches at 10 bases. The V and J ends lost 9 bases and 5 bases, in that order; junction bases with no gene match: 6. Germline V gene data show CDR1 as LNHDA and CDR2 as SQIVND (reference sequence). The length of the CDR3 is 14 residues. The CDR3 DNA sequence: TGTGCCAGCCGGGACAGGGGTGATACCGGGGAGCTGTTTTTT. It codes for CASRDRGDTGELFF.

This sequence joins TRBV7-6 and TRBJ1-3; D gene uncertain. The V gene's germline CDR1 is SGHVS and CDR2 FNYEAQ. The CDR3 consists of 16 residues. V lost 1 base, J lost 7 bases, and 17 bases lay in between. The CDR3 here is CASSLVQGPAVNTIYF. The CDR3 DNA follows: TGTGCCAGCAGCTTAGTTCAAGGCCCGGCAGTGAACACCATATATTTT.

The CDR3 bases are TGTGCCAGCAGTTTATTCCCCGTGCGGGGGAACACTGAAGCTTTCTTT. It specifies CASSLFPVRGNTEAFF. The chain links TRBV27 to TRBJ1-1; no firm D call. Per the germline V gene, CDR1 is MNHEY and CDR2 is SMNVEV (reference sequence). This CDR3 is built from 16 residues. V was trimmed by 1 base and J by 1 base, leaving 13 bases between them.

CDR3 coding DNA: TGTGCCAGCAGCGAGGGGGCCGGAGGCAATCAGCCCCAGCATTTT. The encoded protein is CASSEGAGGNQPQHF. J is TRBJ1-5 and V is TRBV27; TRBD1 aligns across 7 bases. Germline-derived CDR1 and CDR2 are MNHEY and SMNVEV (reference sequence). This CDR3 spans 15 amino acids. The J segment lost 2 bases and the V segment lost 6 bases, leaving 7 bases of the junction unmatched.

V gene TRBV5-4 combines with J gene TRBJ2-7, with TRBD1 matching 9 bases. Germline trimming cut 4 bases from V and 13 bases from J; bases unmatched to any gene: 15. The CDR3 sequence is 14 residues long. CDR1 and CDR2 (germline): SGHNT, YYREEE (reference sequence). CDR3 in amino acids: CASSLMGQGPTNYV. CDR3 nucleotide sequence: TGTGCCAGCAGCCTCATGGGACAGGGCCCCACCAACTACGTC.

The chain links TRBV19 to TRBJ1-1, with no clear D. Germline-derived CDR1 and CDR2 are LNHDA and SQIVND (reference sequence). CDR3 size: 13 residues. Trimming shortened V by 5 bases and J by 1 base, and 8 bases separated the two germline ends. The CDR3 DNA reads as TGTGCCAGTAGTCGCGAGAGGAACACTGAAGCTTTCTTT. This encodes CASSRERNTEAFF.

The gene calls are TRBV6-6 and TRBJ2-7; 9 bases match TRBD1. Germline V gene data show CDR1 as MNHNY and CDR2 as SVGAGI (reference sequence). The CDR3 totals 15 residues. J was trimmed by 6 bases and V by 7 bases; bases with no gene match: 13. The CDR3 DNA follows: TGTGCCAGCACCTTTCCCGGGACAGGGTTCAGCGAGCAGTACTTC. Translated: CASTFPGTGFSEQYF.

This chain connects TRBV19 to TRBJ1-5; no reliable D call. Germline CDR1 LNHDA, CDR2 SQIVND (reference sequence). Trimming removed 5 bases at V and 0 bases at J, with 17 bases between. The CDR3 length is 17 residues. The CDR3 reads CASSGVSRVNSNQPQHF. Written as DNA, the CDR3 is TGTGCCAGTAGTGGTGTGTCCCGGGTTAATAGCAATCAGCCCCAGCATTTT.

The chain links TRBV9 to TRBJ2-7, with D perhaps matching TRBD1 (5 bases). V lost 1 base, J lost 0 bases, and 11 bases lay in between. This CDR3 spans 15 amino acids. Germline CDR1 reads SGDLS; CDR2 reads YYNGEE. CDR3 in amino acids: CASSVSDTSSYEQYF. The CDR3, as DNA: TGTGCCAGCAGCGTATCGGACACGAGCTCCTACGAGCAGTACTTC.

The chain joins TRBV28 to TRBJ2-6; 8 nucleotides align to TRBD1. Germline lookup yields CDR1 MDHEN and CDR2 SYDVKM. V was pared by 6 bases and J by 2 bases, with 12 bases of the junction left unmatched. The CDR3 sequence is 18 residues long. Here the CDR3 DNA reads TGTGCCAGCAGGATCAGGCAGGGGGCATTAGCTGGGGCCAACGTCCTGACTTTC. This gives the protein CASRIRQGALAGANVLTF.

The chain has TRBV2 and TRBJ2-3; D not resolved. Germline CDR1 reads SNHLY; CDR2 reads FYNNEI. CDR3 length: 11 residues. V lost 4 bases to trimming and J lost 2 bases, with 1 base between them. CDR3 nucleotides: TGTGCCAGCAGTGTCACAGATACGCAGTATTTT. Translated, it gives CASSVTDTQYF.

The chain employs TRBV7-2 and TRBJ2-5; 9 bases map to TRBD1. Germline V gene data show CDR1 as SGHTA and CDR2 as FQGNSA. The CDR3 covers 19 residues. The V and J ends lost 0 bases and 7 bases, in that order; junction bases with no gene match: 18. The CDR3 is CASSLALTGTGRFGGTQYF. CDR3 nucleotide sequence: TGTGCCAGCAGCTTAGCGCTCACCGGGACAGGGAGGTTCGGCGGGACCCAGTACTTC.

V and J are TRBV5-1 and TRBJ2-7; D not resolved. Deletions cut 4 bases from V and 4 bases from J, with 3 bases between. The germline V gene has CDR1 SGHRS and CDR2 YFSETQ. This CDR3 spans 10 amino acids. Here the CDR3 reads CASSLYEQYV. The CDR3 DNA reads as TGCGCCAGCAGCCTATACGAGCAGTACGTC.

The J gene is TRBJ1-5, the V gene TRBV19; weak D call: TRBD1 (6 bases). Germline V gene data show CDR1 as LNHDA and CDR2 as SQIVND (reference sequence). Trimming cost V 3 bases and J 7 bases, with 19 bases left between them. The CDR3 spans 16 residues. The CDR3: CASSIIGGGGGQPQHF. CDR3 bases: TGTGCCAGTAGTATTATTGGCGGGGGGGGCGGACAGCCCCAGCATTTT. Drawing the rest from reference TRBV19 and TRBJ1-5, the complete variable domain is DGGITQSPKYLFRKEGQNVTLSCEQNLNHDAMYWYRQDPGQGLRLIYYSQIVNDFQKGDIAEGYSVSREKKESFPLTVTSAQKNPTAFYLCASSIIGGGGGQPQHFGDGTRLSIL.